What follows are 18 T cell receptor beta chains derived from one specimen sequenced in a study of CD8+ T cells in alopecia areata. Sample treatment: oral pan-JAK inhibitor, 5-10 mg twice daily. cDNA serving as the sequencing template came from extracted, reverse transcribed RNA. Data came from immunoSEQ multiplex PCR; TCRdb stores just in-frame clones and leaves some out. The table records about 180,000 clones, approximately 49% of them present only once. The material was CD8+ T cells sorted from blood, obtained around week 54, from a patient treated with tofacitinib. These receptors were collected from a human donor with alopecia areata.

CDR3 residues: CATSEGHPFDHEQYF. The CDR3 coding sequence is TGTGCCACCAGTGAGGGACACCCCTTCGACCACGAGCAGTACTTC. The rearrangement joins TRBV15 to TRBJ2-7, with a tentative D call TRBD1 (6 bases). Germline V gene lookup returns CDR1 LNHNV and CDR2 YYDKDF (reference sequence). The germline V and J ends were trimmed by 6 bases and 5 bases, with 20 bases remaining between them. This CDR3 has 15 residues.

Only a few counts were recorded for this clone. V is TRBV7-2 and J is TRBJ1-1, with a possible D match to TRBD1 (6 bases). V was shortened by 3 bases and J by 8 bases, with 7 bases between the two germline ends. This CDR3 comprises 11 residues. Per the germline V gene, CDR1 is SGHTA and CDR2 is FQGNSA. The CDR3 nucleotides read TGTGCCAGCAGCTTCGGACAGGAAGCTTTCTTT. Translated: CASSFGQEAFF.

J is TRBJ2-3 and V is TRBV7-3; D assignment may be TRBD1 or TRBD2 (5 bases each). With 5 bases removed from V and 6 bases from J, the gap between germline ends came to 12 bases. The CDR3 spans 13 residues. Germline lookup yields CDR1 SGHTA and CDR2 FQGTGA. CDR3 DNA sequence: TGTGCCAGCAGCGGGACGGAAGTGGATACGCAGTATTTT. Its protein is CASSGTEVDTQYF.

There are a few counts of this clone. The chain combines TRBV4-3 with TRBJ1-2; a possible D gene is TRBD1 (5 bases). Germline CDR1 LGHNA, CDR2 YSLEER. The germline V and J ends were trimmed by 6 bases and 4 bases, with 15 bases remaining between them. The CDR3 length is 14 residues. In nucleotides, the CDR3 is TGCGCCAGCAGTAAGGAATCGAGGGGCTATGGCTACACCTTC. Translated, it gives CASSKESRGYGYTF.

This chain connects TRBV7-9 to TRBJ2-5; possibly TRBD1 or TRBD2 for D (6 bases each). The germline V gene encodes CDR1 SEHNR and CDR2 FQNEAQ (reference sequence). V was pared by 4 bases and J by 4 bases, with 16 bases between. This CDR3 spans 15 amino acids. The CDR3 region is CASSSLVGGPETQYF. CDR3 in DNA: TGTGCCAGCAGCTCCCTGGTGGGGGGCCCAGAGACCCAGTACTTC. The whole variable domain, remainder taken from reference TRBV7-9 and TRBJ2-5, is DTGVSQNPRHKITKRGQNVTFRCDPISEHNRLYWYRQTLGQGPEFLTYFQNEAQLEKSRLLSDRFSAERPKGSFSTLEIQRTEQGDSAMYLCASSSLVGGPETQYFGPGTRLLVL.

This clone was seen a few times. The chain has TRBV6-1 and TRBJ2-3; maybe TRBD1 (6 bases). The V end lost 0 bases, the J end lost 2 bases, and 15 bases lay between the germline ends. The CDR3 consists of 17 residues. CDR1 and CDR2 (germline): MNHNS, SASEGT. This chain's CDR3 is CASSEAWLGTNTDTQYF. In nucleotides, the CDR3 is TGTGCCAGCAGTGAAGCGTGGCTGGGGACAAACACAGATACGCAGTATTTT.

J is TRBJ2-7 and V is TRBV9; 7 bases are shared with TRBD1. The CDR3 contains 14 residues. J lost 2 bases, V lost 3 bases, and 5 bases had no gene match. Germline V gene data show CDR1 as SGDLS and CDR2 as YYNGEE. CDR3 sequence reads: CASSEGAEAYEQYF. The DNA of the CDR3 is TGTGCCAGCAGCGAGGGGGCGGAAGCCTACGAGCAGTACTTC.

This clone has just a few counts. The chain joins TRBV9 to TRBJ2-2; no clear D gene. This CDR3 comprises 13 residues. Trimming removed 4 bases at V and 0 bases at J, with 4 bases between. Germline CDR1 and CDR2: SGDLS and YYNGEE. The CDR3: CASSFANTGELFF. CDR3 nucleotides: TGTGCCAGCAGCTTCGCGAACACCGGGGAGCTGTTTTTT.

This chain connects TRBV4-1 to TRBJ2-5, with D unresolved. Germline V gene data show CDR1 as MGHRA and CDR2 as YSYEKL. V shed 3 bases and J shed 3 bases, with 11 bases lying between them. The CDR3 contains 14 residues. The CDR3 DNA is TGCGCCAGCAGCCAGATACAGAGCGAAGAGACCCAGTACTTC. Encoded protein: CASSQIQSEETQYF.

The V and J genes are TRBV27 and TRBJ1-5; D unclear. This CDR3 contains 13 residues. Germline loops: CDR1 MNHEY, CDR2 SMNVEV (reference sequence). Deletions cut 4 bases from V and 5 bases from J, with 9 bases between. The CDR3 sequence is CASSSQSHQPQHF. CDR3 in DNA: TGTGCCAGCAGTTCTCAATCCCATCAGCCCCAGCATTTT.

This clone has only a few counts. The CDR3 reads CASRTLGALSNTGELFF. CDR3 nucleotides: TGTGCCAGCAGGACCCTGGGGGCTCTCTCGAACACCGGGGAGCTGTTTTTT. This chain uses TRBV5-4 with TRBJ2-2; D is possibly TRBD1 (6 bases). Germline assignment: CDR1 SGHNT and CDR2 YYREEE (reference sequence). The CDR3 contains 17 residues. Trimming cost V 5 bases and J 0 bases, with 17 bases left between them.

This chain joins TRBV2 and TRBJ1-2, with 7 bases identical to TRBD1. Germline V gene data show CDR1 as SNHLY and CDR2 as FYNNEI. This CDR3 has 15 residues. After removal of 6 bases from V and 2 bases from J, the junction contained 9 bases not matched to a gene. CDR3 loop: CASSPGTEANYGYTF. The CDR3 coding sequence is TGTGCCAGCAGCCCCGGGACAGAGGCCAACTATGGCTACACCTTC.

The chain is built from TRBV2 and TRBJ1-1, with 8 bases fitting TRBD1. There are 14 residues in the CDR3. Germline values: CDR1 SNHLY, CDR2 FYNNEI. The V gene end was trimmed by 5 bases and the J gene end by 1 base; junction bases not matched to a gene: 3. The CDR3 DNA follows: TGTGCCAGCAGTCCAGGGGGCACGAACACTGAAGCTTTCTTT. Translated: CASSPGGTNTEAFF.

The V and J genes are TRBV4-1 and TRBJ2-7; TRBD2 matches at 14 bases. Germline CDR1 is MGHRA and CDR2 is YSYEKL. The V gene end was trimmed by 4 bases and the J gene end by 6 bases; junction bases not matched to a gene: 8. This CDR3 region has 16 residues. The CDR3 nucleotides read TGCGCCAGCAGCCCGACTAGCGGGGGGGCTGGTCCCGAGCAGTACTTC. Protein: CASSPTSGGAGPEQYF.

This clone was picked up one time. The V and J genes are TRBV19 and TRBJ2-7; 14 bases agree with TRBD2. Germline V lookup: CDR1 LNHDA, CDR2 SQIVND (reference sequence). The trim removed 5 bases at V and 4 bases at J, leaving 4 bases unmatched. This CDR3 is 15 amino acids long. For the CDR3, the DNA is TGTGCCAGTAGTGCCGGGACTAGCGGGGGTTACGAGCAGTACTTC. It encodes CASSAGTSGGYEQYF.

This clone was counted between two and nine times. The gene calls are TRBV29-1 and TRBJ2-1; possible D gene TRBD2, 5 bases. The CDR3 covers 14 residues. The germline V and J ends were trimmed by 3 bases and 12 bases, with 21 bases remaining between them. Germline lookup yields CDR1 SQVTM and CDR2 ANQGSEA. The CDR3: CSVDSGSYLEGQFF. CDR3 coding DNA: TGCAGCGTTGATTCCGGGTCTTATTTAGAGGGGCAGTTCTTC.

Here the CDR3 reads CASSLHRDRAAYNEQFF. The DNA of the CDR3 is TGTGCCAGCAGCCTCCACAGAGACAGGGCCGCCTACAATGAGCAGTTCTTC. The chain couples TRBV7-2 to TRBJ2-1; 7 nucleotides align to TRBD1. The germline CDR1 and CDR2 sequences are SGHTA and FQGNSA. The CDR3 is 17 amino acids. V shed 5 bases and J 2 bases; nucleotides not matched to a gene: 12.

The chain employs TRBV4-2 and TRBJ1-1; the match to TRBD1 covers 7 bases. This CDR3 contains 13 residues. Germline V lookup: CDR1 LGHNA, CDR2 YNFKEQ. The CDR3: CASGTVMNTEAFF. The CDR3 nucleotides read TGTGCTAGTGGGACAGTTATGAACACTGAAGCTTTCTTT.